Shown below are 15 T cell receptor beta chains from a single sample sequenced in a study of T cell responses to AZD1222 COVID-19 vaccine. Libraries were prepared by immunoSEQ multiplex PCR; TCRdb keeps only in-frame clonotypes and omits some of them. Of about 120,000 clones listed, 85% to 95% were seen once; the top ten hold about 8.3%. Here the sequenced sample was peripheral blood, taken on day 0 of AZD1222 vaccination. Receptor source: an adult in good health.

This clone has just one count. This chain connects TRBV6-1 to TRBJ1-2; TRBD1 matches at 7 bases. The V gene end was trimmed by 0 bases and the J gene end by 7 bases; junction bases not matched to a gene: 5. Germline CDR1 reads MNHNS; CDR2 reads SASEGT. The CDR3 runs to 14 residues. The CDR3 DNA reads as TGTGCCAGCAGTGAAGCGGGGACAGTCGGTGGCTACACCTTC. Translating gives CASSEAGTVGGYTF.

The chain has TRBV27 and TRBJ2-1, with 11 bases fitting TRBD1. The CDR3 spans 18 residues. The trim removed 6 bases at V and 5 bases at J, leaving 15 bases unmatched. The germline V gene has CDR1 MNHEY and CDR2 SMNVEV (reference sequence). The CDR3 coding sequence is TGTGCCAGCAGACTCAGAAACCGGGACAGGGGGAACCACAATGAGCAGTTCTTC. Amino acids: CASRLRNRDRGNHNEQFF.

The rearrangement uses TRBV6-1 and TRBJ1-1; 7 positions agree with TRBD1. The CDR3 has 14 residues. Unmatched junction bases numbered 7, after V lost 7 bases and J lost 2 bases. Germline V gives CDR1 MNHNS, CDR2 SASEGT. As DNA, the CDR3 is TGTGCCAGCAACAGAAGGGGGCTAAACACTGAAGCTTTCTTT. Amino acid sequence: CASNRRGLNTEAFF.

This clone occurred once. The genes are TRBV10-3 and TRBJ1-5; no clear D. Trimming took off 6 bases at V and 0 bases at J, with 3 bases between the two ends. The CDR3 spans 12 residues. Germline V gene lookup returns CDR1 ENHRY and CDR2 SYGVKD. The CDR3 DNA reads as TGTGCCATCAGGGATAGCAATCAGCCCCAGCATTTT. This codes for CAIRDSNQPQHF.

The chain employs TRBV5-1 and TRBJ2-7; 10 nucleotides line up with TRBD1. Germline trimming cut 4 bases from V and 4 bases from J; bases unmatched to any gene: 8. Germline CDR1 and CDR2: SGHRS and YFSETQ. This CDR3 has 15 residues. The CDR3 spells CASSSTGTGVYEQYF. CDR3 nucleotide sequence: TGCGCCAGCAGCAGTACCGGGACAGGGGTTTACGAGCAGTACTTC.

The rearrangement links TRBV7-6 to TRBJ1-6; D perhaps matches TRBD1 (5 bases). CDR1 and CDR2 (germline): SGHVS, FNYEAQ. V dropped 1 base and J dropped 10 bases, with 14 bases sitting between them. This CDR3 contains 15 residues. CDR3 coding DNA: TGTGCCAGCAGCTTAGATGCCAGACCAGGGTCACCCCTCCACTTT. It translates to CASSLDARPGSPLHF.

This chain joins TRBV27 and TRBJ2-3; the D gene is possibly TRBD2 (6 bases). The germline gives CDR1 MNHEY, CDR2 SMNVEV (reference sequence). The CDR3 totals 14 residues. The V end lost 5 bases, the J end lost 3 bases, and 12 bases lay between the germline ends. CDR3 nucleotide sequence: TGTGCCAGCAGTCCATCACTAGCAACAGATACGCAGTATTTT. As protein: CASSPSLATDTQYF.

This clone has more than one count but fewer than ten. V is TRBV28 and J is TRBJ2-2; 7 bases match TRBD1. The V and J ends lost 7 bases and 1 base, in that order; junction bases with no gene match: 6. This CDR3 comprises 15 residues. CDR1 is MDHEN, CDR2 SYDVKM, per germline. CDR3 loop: CASTETGVNTGELFF. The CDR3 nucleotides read TGTGCCAGCACAGAAACAGGGGTGAACACCGGGGAGCTGTTTTTT.

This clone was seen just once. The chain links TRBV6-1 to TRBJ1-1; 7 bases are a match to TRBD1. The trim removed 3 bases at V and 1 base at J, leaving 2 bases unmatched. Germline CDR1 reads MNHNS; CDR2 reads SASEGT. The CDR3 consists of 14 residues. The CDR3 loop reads CASSDGTENTEAFF. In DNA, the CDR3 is TGTGCCAGCAGTGACGGGACAGAGAACACTGAAGCTTTCTTT.

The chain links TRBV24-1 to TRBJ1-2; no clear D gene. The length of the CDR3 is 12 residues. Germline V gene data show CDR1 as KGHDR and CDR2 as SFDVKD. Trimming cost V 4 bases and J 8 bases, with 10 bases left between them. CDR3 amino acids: CATSDGSWGYTF. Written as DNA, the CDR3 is TGTGCCACCAGTGACGGGAGTTGGGGCTACACCTTC.

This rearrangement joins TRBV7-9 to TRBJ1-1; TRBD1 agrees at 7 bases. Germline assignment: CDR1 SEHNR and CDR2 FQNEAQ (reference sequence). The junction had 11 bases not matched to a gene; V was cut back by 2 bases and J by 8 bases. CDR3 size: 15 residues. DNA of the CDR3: TGTGCCAGCAGCTTATCGCCAAGAAAACAGGGGGAAGCTTTCTTT. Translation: CASSLSPRKQGEAFF. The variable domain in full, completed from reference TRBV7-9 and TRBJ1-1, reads DTGVSQNPRHKITKRGQNVTFRCDPISEHNRLYWYRQTLGQGPEFLTYFQNEAQLEKSRLLSDRFSAERPKGSFSTLEIQRTEQGDSAMYLCASSLSPRKQGEAFFGQGTRLTVV.

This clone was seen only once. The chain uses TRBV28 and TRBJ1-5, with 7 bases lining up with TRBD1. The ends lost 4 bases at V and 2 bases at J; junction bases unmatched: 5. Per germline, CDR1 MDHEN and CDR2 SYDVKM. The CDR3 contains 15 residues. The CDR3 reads CASSSGGEGNQPQHF. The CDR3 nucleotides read TGTGCCAGCAGTTCAGGGGGGGAGGGCAATCAGCCCCAGCATTTT.

The CDR3 coding sequence is TGCGCCAGCGGGCCAGGGGGACGCCCGAGCACTGAAGCTTTCTTT. Encoded protein: CASGPGGRPSTEAFF. The rearrangement uses TRBV10-2 and TRBJ1-1; 7 bases are a match to TRBD1. The CDR3 is 15 amino acids. Germline-derived CDR1 and CDR2 are WSHSY and SAAADI. Trimming removed 8 bases from V and 4 bases from J; junction bases left unmatched: 13.

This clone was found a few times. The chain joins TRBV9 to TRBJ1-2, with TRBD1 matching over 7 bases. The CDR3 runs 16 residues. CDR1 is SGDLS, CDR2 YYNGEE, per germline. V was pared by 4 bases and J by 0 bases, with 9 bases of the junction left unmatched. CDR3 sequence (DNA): TGTGCCAGCAGCCGGGACAGCTCTGTTGCTAACTATGGCTACACCTTC. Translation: CASSRDSSVANYGYTF. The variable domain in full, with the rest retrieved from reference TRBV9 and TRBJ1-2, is DSGVTQTPKHLITATGQRVTLRCSPRSGDLSVYWYQQSLDQGLQFLIQYYNGEERAKGNILERFSAQQFPDLHSELNLSSLELGDSALYFCASSRDSSVANYGYTFGSGTRLTVV.

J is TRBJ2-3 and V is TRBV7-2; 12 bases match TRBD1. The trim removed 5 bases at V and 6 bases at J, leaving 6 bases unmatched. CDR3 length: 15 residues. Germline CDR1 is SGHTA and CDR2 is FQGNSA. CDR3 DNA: TGTGCCAGCAGCCGCGGGGGACAGGGGGCGGATACGCAGTATTTT. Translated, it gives CASSRGGQGADTQYF. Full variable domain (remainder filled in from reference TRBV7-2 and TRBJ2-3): GAGVSQSPSNKVTEKGKDVELRCDPISGHTALYWYRQSLGQGLEFLIYFQGNSAPDKSGLPSDRFSAERTGGSVSTLTIQRTQQEDSAVYLCASSRGGQGADTQYFGPGTRLTVL.